This T cell receptor beta chain comes out of a study of blood T cell repertoires in COVID-19 (dated by TCRdb to the early 2020s). Broadly, across the study: The collaborator samples originated in the United States, Italy and Spain and spanned the acute and convalescent phases of COVID-19. Subjects who had been exposed to COVID-19, were actively infected with it, or had recovered from it provided the deeply sampled blood TCRbeta repertoires that made up the dataset. The prospective study material was composed of cDNA or gDNA derived from T cells, B-cell-depleted T cells, or PBMCs. A de-identified subject ID, COVID-19 status, age in years and sex were almost always included in the sample metadata. The repertoires were released in a freely available public database meant as a resource for research on the immune response to SARS-CoV-2. Where available, HLA class I and class II types were obtained from metadata supplied by the sample provider rather than from assay-based typing. The samples were drawn from the first 160 participants of the ongoing ImmuneRACE study and from over 950 subjects provided by 6 global collaborators. Study-level results and caveats: How much clinical and demographic metadata was included differed by source and by participant, and the metadata was provided uncurated.

TCRbeta CDR3 regions were amplified from genomic DNA by means of the immunoSEQ Assay, a bias-controlled multiplex PCR. Processing in the source paper ran as follows. The number of nucleated cells in each sample was estimated from the amplification of reference gene primers within the assay. Sequence reads were collapsed and filtered to measure the absolute abundance of every unique TCRbeta CDR3 rearrangement. For each sample, productive Simpson clonality was calculated by taking the square root of Simpson's diversity index across productive rearrangements. TCRdb obtained this table from immuneACCESS and retained in-frame rearrangements with V and J assigned. These tables miss some clones; where compared with another copy, unresolved V genes account for less than half of the shortfall, and the remainder is unexplained. V, J and clone size derive from that table, while D and trimming were established from the DNA sequence. This sample lists around 93,000 clones; 82% were detected once. The ten most abundant clones make up roughly 18% of the sample.

Of note for this clone: This receptor's antigen is unknown. Within one base of it there is no much larger clone, and no base qualities were kept.

CDR1 MDHEN and CDR2 SYDVKM were looked up in the germline V gene. The germline V end is reduced by 8 bases and the J end by 0 bases; junction bases left unmatched: 3. The CDR3 has 14 amino acids, counting the end cysteine and phenylalanine. Of all the DNA, just the CDR3 is kept, 42 bases in frame from base 1. The collaborating institutions used their own protocols to collect whole blood in K2EDTA tubes. For TCRbeta analysis, collaborators shipped samples as frozen whole blood, isolated PBMCs, or DNA extracted from either of those sample types. This TCR was sampled from a man older than 75 with acute or convalescent COVID-19. Sample: peripheral blood. The chain employs TRBV28 and TRBJ2-7; 11 of the junction bases match TRBD2. The encoded CDR3 is CASGTSGYSYEQYF. The DNA sequence is given as TGTGCCAGCGGGACTAGCGGCTACTCCTACGAGCAGTACTTC.